The rows below give T cell receptor beta chains drawn from one sample of a study of blood T cells in healthy people across ages. One entry per CDR3 protein results from TCRdb running MiXCR on the 5' RACE reads. Found here are some 1.7 million distinct CDR3 sequences, roughly 30% of them singletons; the top ten hold roughly 8%. Sample: blood. The receptors were gathered from a woman between 25 and 40 years old in good health. CDR3s include the opening cysteine and the closing phenylalanine or tryptophan. The D gene is left open where the match is weak. Size tells how often a clone was seen (once, few, many) or the class of an expanded clone, and some rows leave it out.

d_gene	v_gene	abundance	j_gene	CDR3nt	CDR3aa
.	TRBV15	few	TRBJ1-4	TGTGCCACCAGCAGAGGGGGAAATCCGAACCCTAATGAAAAACTGTTTTTT	CATSRGGNPNPNEKLFF
TRBD2	TRBV30	.	TRBJ2-3	TGTGCCGAATCTAGCGGGAGGGCCGGAGATACGCAGTATTTT	CAESSGRAGDTQYF
.	TRBV29-1	.	TRBJ2-1	TGCAGCGCCGACATTTTCTCCTACAATGAGCAGTTCTTC	CSADIFSYNEQFF
TRBD2	TRBV6-6	few	TRBJ2-1	TGTGCCAGCTCCCCGCTAGCGGGGGTTGGGTCCTACAATGAGCAGTTCTTC	CASSPLAGVGSYNEQFF
.	TRBV6-5	.	TRBJ2-7	TGTGCCAGCAGACAACAGGGAGCGGGCGAGCAGTACTTC	CASRQQGAGEQYF
.	TRBV28	few	TRBJ2-1	TGTGCCTGCAGTTTAAAGTCGTTCGAGCAGTTCTTC	CACSLKSFEQFF
TRBD1	TRBV20-1	few	TRBJ2-5	TGCAGTGCTAGTGAGGGTTTGGGACAGGGGGCGCCTGAGCAGTACTTC	CSASEGLGQGAPEQYF
.	TRBV6-5	.	TRBJ2-4	TGTGCCAGCAGTTACTCCCTAGCCTCCTACAATGAGCGGTACTTC	CASSYSLASYNERYF
.	TRBV7-2	once	TRBJ1-4	TGTGCCAGCAGCTTAGGTTCTGCGTCAGGGCATGAAAAACTGTTTTTT	CASSLGSASGHEKLFF
.	TRBV7-9	few	TRBJ2-1	TGTGCCAGCAGCCCCGGGACAACCCCCTACAATGAGCAGTTCTTC	CASSPGTTPYNEQFF
TRBD2	TRBV10-2	.	TRBJ2-2	TGCGTCAGCAGTGAGTCGGGGGGGCCGAGGGAGCGGTTTTTT	CVSSESGGPRERFF
TRBD1	TRBV7-9	.	TRBJ1-6	TGTGCCAGCAGCTTGGAAGGACAGGGGCCCCCCCTCCACTTT	CASSLEGQGPPLHF
TRBD1	TRBV7-9	few	TRBJ2-5	TGTGCCAGCAGTGCCAGACAGGGGGGTCGCGGCCGGAGGGAGACCCAGTACTTC	CASSARQGGRGRRETQYF
.	TRBV28	.	TRBJ2-1	TGTGCCAGCAGTACCTTTAGGGGGGGACGTTACAATGAGCAGTTCTTC	CASSTFRGGRYNEQFF
.	TRBV12-3/TRBV12-4	.	TRBJ2-7	TGTGCCAGCAGAGGGACACGGACCTACGAGCAGTACTTC	CASRGTRTYEQYF
.	TRBV7-2	few	TRBJ1-5	TGTGCCAGCAGCTTAGACGGGACCCATCAGCCCCAGCATTTT	CASSLDGTHQPQHF
.	TRBV7-9	.	TRBJ1-3	TGTGCCAGCAGCTTACCTAGGACGGAGAGCTCTGGAAACACCATATATTTT	CASSLPRTESSGNTIYF
TRBD2	TRBV14	few	TRBJ2-3	TGTGCCAGCAGCCGAGGACTAGCGGGAGATTCAGATACGCAGTATTTT	CASSRGLAGDSDTQYF
TRBD1	TRBV29-1	many	TRBJ2-7	TGCAGCGTTTGCCGGGACAGGGGGCACTACGAGCAGTACTTC	CSVCRDRGHYEQYF
.	TRBV6-6	.	TRBJ1-1	TGTGCCAGCACTTATGGTAAGGGGGGAACTGAAGCTTTCTTT	CASTYGKGGTEAFF
.	TRBV6-1	few	TRBJ2-1	TGTGCCAGCACTAATCTCAATGAGCAGTTCTTC	CASTNLNEQFF
.	TRBV20-1	many	TRBJ2-7	TGCAGTGCTGATCGCAGGGGCGAGCAGTACTTC	CSADRRGEQYF
.	TRBV5-5	.	TRBJ1-1	TGTGCCAGCAGCGTGACAGGAAAGAACACTGAAGCTTTCTTT	CASSVTGKNTEAFF
.	TRBV7-9	many	TRBJ2-1	TGTGCCAGTAGCTCGTCCTCATCCTACAATGAGCAGTTCTTC	CASSSSSSYNEQFF
.	TRBV28	.	TRBJ2-4	TGTGCCAGCAGTTCTCTAAGGGGACCCCGAGGGGTGAACATTCAGTACTTC	CASSSLRGPRGVNIQYF
.	TRBV18	.	TRBJ1-1	TGTGCCAGCTCACCGCGCGTACGTTCCGGGAACACTGAAGCTTTCTTT	CASSPRVRSGNTEAFF
.	TRBV6-2/TRBV6-3	many	TRBJ1-2	TGTGCCAGCAGTTTCCGAGCCAGGTCTGGTGGCTACACCTTC	CASSFRARSGGYTF
TRBD1	TRBV9	few	TRBJ2-3	TGTGCCAGCAGCGTCACCCCCGGGACAGGGAGGGATTCGCAGTATTTT	CASSVTPGTGRDSQYF
TRBD2	TRBV28	few	TRBJ2-3	TGTGCCAGCAGTATAGAACTAGCGGGGTCTAGCACAGATACGCAGTATTTT	CASSIELAGSSTDTQYF
.	TRBV10-2	.	TRBJ2-1	TGCGCCAGCAGTGCGGGATCGGCCCCCGTGTACAATGAGCAGTTCTTC	CASSAGSAPVYNEQFF
.	TRBV9	.	TRBJ2-7	TGTGCCAGCAGCGTAGGGTTGGTGGGTCTGGGCGAGCAGTACTTC	CASSVGLVGLGEQYF
.	TRBV15	.	TRBJ2-3	TGTGCCACCAGCAGAATCAGAACAGATACGCAGTATTTT	CATSRIRTDTQYF
.	TRBV29-1	many	TRBJ2-5	TGCAGCGTGATGATCAGGGGGGATCAAGAGACCCAGTACTTC	CSVMIRGDQETQYF
.	TRBV10-1	.	TRBJ2-2	TGCGCCAGCAGTGGTCGGCTTTCCGGGGAGCTGTTTTTT	CASSGRLSGELFF
TRBD2	TRBV5-6	few	TRBJ2-2	TGTGCCAGCAGCCGACCCCCTAGCGGGAGACACGGGGAGCTGTTTTTT	CASSRPPSGRHGELFF
TRBD2	TRBV5-1	.	TRBJ2-2	TGCGCCAGCAGCTTAGCGGGAGATGACACCGGGGAGCTGTTTTTT	CASSLAGDDTGELFF
.	TRBV12-3/TRBV12-4	few	TRBJ2-1	TGTGCCAGCACGGAGGAGGGGGCGGACAATGAGCAGTTCTTC	CASTEEGADNEQFF
.	TRBV5-1	many	TRBJ2-6	TGCGCCAGCAGCTGGGCCGCCGGGGCCAACGTCCTGACTTTC	CASSWAAGANVLTF
.	TRBV12-3/TRBV12-4	few	TRBJ1-6	TGTGCCAGCAGTTGGGACGATAATTCACCCCTCCACTTT	CASSWDDNSPLHF
.	TRBV5-4	many	TRBJ2-7	TGTGCCAGCAGCCATGCCCCGGGCTTCTACGAGCAGTACTTC	CASSHAPGFYEQYF
.	TRBV7-9	.	TRBJ2-2	TGTGCCAGCTATTCCCAAGAGGGGTCTGGCGGCGGGGAGCTGTTTTTT	CASYSQEGSGGGELFF
.	TRBV18	.	TRBJ2-6	TGTGCCAGCTCACCCGAGGACAGCTCTGGGGTCAACGTCCTGACTTTC	CASSPEDSSGVNVLTF
.	TRBV18	.	TRBJ2-5	TGTGCCAGCTCACCACCGTCTTTAGGACAAGAAGAGACCCAGTACTTC	CASSPPSLGQEETQYF
TRBD1	TRBV12-5	.	TRBJ2-3	TGTGCTAGTGGTCCGCCGGGACAGGGGATAGATACGCAGTATTTT	CASGPPGQGIDTQYF
TRBD1	TRBV9	.	TRBJ1-2	TGTGCCAGCAGCACATACAGGGGAAGAGATGGCTACACCTTC	CASSTYRGRDGYTF
TRBD1	TRBV6-5	many	TRBJ1-2	TGTGCCAGCACCCCAGGGACAGGGGTCTTCGGCTACACCTTC	CASTPGTGVFGYTF
TRBD1	TRBV6-1	many	TRBJ2-5	TGTGCCAGCAGTGACCGGGACAGAGAGACCCAGTACTTC	CASSDRDRETQYF
.	TRBV20-1	.	TRBJ1-2	TGCAGTGCGGGAAGCCATACAGAAAACTATGGCTACACCTTC	CSAGSHTENYGYTF
TRBD1	TRBV5-1	.	TRBJ2-7	TGCGCCAGCAGCTTTGGAGCAGGGGGCCCTCAGGGCGAGCAGTACTTC	CASSFGAGGPQGEQYF
.	TRBV20-1	.	TRBJ2-7	TGCAGTGCTAGGGGGCACGCCCACGAGCAGTACTTC	CSARGHAHEQYF
.	TRBV7-2	.	TRBJ1-2	TGTGCCAGCACCATAGGGAGGGATGGCTACACCTTC	CASTIGRDGYTF
.	TRBV6-5	few	TRBJ1-5	TGTGCCAGCATGGCATTGGGGGCCGGTCAGCCCCAGCATTTT	CASMALGAGQPQHF
TRBD1	TRBV16	few	TRBJ2-1	TGTGCCAGCAGCCGGCCGGGACAGGAGCAGTTCTTC	CASSRPGQEQFF
.	TRBV5-1	many	TRBJ2-1	TGCGCCAGCAGCTTGGGGACACGCTCAAATGAGCAGTTCTTC	CASSLGTRSNEQFF